This TCR beta chain was captured by sequencing in a study of blood T cell repertoires in COVID-19. About the research overall: There were acute and convalescent COVID-19 samples, and they came from the United States, Italy and Spain. From T cells, B-cell-depleted T cells, or PBMCs came the material, which was cDNA or gDNA.

V was trimmed by 6 bases and J by 3 bases, leaving 15 bases between them. Germline CDR1 and CDR2: MNHEY and SVGAGI. There are 15 residues in the CDR3. This clone was found a few times. Study processing details: Amplification from reference gene primers served as the basis for estimated nucleated cell counts. TCRdb keeps only in-frame clones here, not all; method: immunoSEQ multiplex PCR. V and J calls and clone size are as listed in that table; D and trimming were resolved from the DNA. Of some 120,000 clones detected, roughly 91% appear once; the ten largest clones hold about 1.6%. Material: peripheral blood. This clonotype was obtained from a human donor in a cohort sampled during active COVID-19. J is TRBJ2-1 and V is TRBV6-5, with unresolved D. The CDR3 protein is CASSQYYLNYNEQFF. CDR3 coding DNA: TGTGCCAGCAGCCAATACTACCTAAACTACAATGAGCAGTTCTTC.